The 18 T cell receptor beta chains listed next were all sequenced from one sample in a study of CD4+ T cells in melanoma. Only in-frame clones appear in the TCRdb table, and some are missing; sequencing was by immunoSEQ multiplex PCR. The sample carries about 15,000 clones, about 62% recorded once. The sequencing input was cells from a culture (not recorded whether cultured in vitro). The source of these receptors is a human donor with melanoma.

For this clone: Distinct nucleotide sequences in the sample also encode this CDR3. The rearrangement joins TRBV9 to TRBJ1-2; 7 bases are a match to TRBD1. V was pared by 3 bases and J by 8 bases, with 10 bases of the junction left unmatched. This CDR3 spans 14 amino acids. CDR1 is SGDLS, CDR2 YYNGEE, per germline. In DNA form, the CDR3 reads TGTGCCAGCAGCGCAGACAGGGCGCTTGGAGGCTACACCTTC. Its translation: CASSADRALGGYTF.

The chain links TRBV9 to TRBJ1-3; the D gene is possibly TRBD1 (5 bases). The V and J ends lost 0 bases and 3 bases respectively, with 10 bases between them. The CDR3 covers 15 residues. In germline, CDR1 is SGDLS, CDR2 YYNGEE. CDR3: CASSVVAGIGNTIYF. CDR3 coding DNA: TGTGCCAGCAGCGTAGTGGCAGGGATTGGAAACACCATATATTTT. The complete variable domain, with remaining parts taken from reference TRBV9 and TRBJ1-3, reads DSGVTQTPKHLITATGQRVTLRCSPRSGDLSVYWYQQSLDQGLQFLIQYYNGEERAKGNILERFSAQQFPDLHSELNLSSLELGDSALYFCASSVVAGIGNTIYFGEGSWLTVV.

V gene TRBV5-4 combines with J gene TRBJ2-1; unclear D gene. Germline loops: CDR1 SGHNT, CDR2 YYREEE (reference sequence). Trimming shortened V by 0 bases and J by 7 bases, and 14 bases separated the two germline ends. The CDR3 is 15 residues long. CDR3 DNA: TGTGCCAGCAGCTTGGGGGTCGCTAGTTCGAATGAGCAGTTCTTC. It translates to CASSLGVASSNEQFF.

This rearrangement joins TRBV11-2 to TRBJ2-1; maybe TRBD2 (5 bases). With 6 bases removed from V and 6 bases from J, the gap between germline ends came to 18 bases. In germline, CDR1 is SGHAT, CDR2 FQNNGV. CDR3 size: 15 residues. The CDR3 spells CASRTAGIASNEQFF. The CDR3 region has the DNA TGTGCCAGCAGAACAGCCGGGATAGCGTCCAATGAGCAGTTCTTC.

This clone was picked up a small number of times. The chain recombines TRBV19 with TRBJ1-1; D is unresolved. V lost 5 bases, J lost 5 bases, and 12 bases lay in between. The germline V gene has CDR1 LNHDA and CDR2 SQIVND (reference sequence). The CDR3 extends over 13 amino acids. The CDR3 region is CASSWLRDTEAFF. For the CDR3, the DNA is TGTGCCAGTAGTTGGCTTAGGGATACTGAAGCTTTCTTT.

In this sample, this clone turned up a few times. J is TRBJ1-6 and V is TRBV18; D gene unclear. Germline assignment: CDR1 KGHSH and CDR2 LQKENI. CDR3 size: 15 residues. Deletions cut 5 bases from V and 7 bases from J, with 15 bases between. The chain's CDR3 is CASSEIGNPNSPLHF. The CDR3 DNA reads as TGTGCCAGCTCAGAAATTGGCAACCCAAATTCACCCCTCCACTTT.

This clone was recorded once. This chain uses TRBV6-6 with TRBJ2-2; 7 bases agree with TRBD1. The CDR3 has 14 residues. Germline V CDR1 and CDR2: MNHNY, SVGAGI (reference sequence). V trimming: 10 bases; J trimming: 5 bases; junction bases outside the gene matches: 10. CDR3 bases: TGTGCCACCCAAGACAGGGTCGGGACCGGGGAGCTGTTTTTT. Protein: CATQDRVGTGELFF.

This clone was recorded a few times. The chain employs TRBV7-9 and TRBJ2-7; a weak D match, TRBD1 (5 bases). In germline, CDR1 is SEHNR, CDR2 FQNEAQ (reference sequence). The CDR3 extends over 17 amino acids. Trimming removed 5 bases at V and 0 bases at J, with 20 bases between. This CDR3 is CASSHPRVRTGSYEQYF. CDR3 in DNA: TGTGCCAGCAGCCACCCAAGGGTAAGAACAGGCTCCTACGAGCAGTACTTC.

A few counts support this clone. The CDR3 DNA is TGTGCCAGCAGATTAGGGACAGGGGGAAACTCCTACGAGCAGTACTTC. Encoded protein: CASRLGTGGNSYEQYF. This chain links TRBV2 with TRBJ2-7; 11 nucleotides match TRBD1. Germline-derived CDR1 and CDR2 are SNHLY and FYNNEI. The CDR3 covers 16 residues. V lost 6 bases to trimming and J lost 0 bases; unmatched junction nucleotides: 7.

The chain is built from TRBV27 and TRBJ2-3; 11 nucleotides align to TRBD2. There are 17 residues in the CDR3. With V trimmed by 4 bases and J by 4 bases, 10 bases remained unmatched. The germline V gene encodes CDR1 MNHEY and CDR2 SMNVEV (reference sequence). The CDR3 reads CASSSYLLAGEADTQYF. As DNA, the CDR3 is TGTGCCAGCAGTTCGTACTTACTAGCGGGGGAAGCAGATACGCAGTATTTT.

Turning to this clone: At one of its ends the junction is not consistent with the germline gene, which may arise from a read error. V usage is TRBV7-7 and J usage is TRBJ2-3; 7 nucleotides match TRBD1. The CDR3 spans 15 residues. Germline V CDR1 and CDR2: SSHAT, FNYEAQ (reference sequence). This CDR3 is CASSVGTVSTDTQYF. CDR3 in DNA: TGTGCTAGCAGCGTCGGGACAGTTAGCACAGATACGCAGTATTTT.

This clone has a handful of counts. The gene calls are TRBV2 and TRBJ2-7; TRBD1 agrees at 12 bases. Germline V gene data show CDR1 as SNHLY and CDR2 as FYNNEI. Germline trimming cut 6 bases from V and 12 bases from J; bases unmatched to any gene: 6. The CDR3 is 12 residues long. The CDR3 spells CASRAGQGAWYF. The CDR3 coding sequence is TGTGCCAGCAGAGCGGGACAGGGGGCTTGGTACTTC.

This clone was seen more than once but under ten times. This CDR3 is CASRDGGGTDTQYF. In DNA, the CDR3 is TGTGCCAGCAGAGACGGCGGGGGCACAGATACGCAGTATTTT. This rearrangement joins TRBV5-4 to TRBJ2-3, with D perhaps TRBD2 (6 bases). The CDR3 totals 14 residues. V lost 5 bases to trimming and J lost 1 base, with 11 bases between them. The germline V gene encodes CDR1 SGHNT and CDR2 YYREEE (reference sequence).

The CDR3 here is CASREDLPGYTF. Written as DNA, the CDR3 is TGTGCCAGCAGGGAGGATTTGCCCGGCTACACCTTC. The chain recombines TRBV2 with TRBJ1-2, with D unresolved. In germline, CDR1 is SNHLY, CDR2 FYNNEI. The V end was cut by 6 bases, the J end by 8 bases, with 13 bases between. The CDR3 consists of 12 residues.

V gene TRBV7-6 combines with J gene TRBJ1-5, with a weak D call TRBD1 (5 bases). V lost 4 bases and J 1 base, leaving 14 bases between the germline ends. The CDR3 runs to 16 residues. Germline CDR1 reads SGHVS; CDR2 reads FNYEAQ. The CDR3 spells CASSSGAAWSNQPQHF. In nucleotides, the CDR3 is TGTGCCAGCAGCTCTGGGGCAGCGTGGAGCAATCAGCCCCAGCATTTT.

The chain carries TRBV30 and TRBJ1-2; no reliable D call. Germline V gene sequence: CDR1 GTSNPN, CDR2 SVGIG (reference sequence). The ends were cut back, 0 bases at V and 2 bases at J, with 16 bases in the middle. The CDR3 covers 16 residues. The CDR3 sequence: CAWSVHAGLKNYGYTF. The DNA of the CDR3 is TGTGCCTGGAGTGTACACGCCGGATTAAAGAACTATGGCTACACCTTC.

J is TRBJ1-6 and V is TRBV4-1; 7 bases are a match to TRBD1. The CDR3 sequence is 14 residues long. Per the germline V gene, CDR1 is MGHRA and CDR2 is YSYEKL. The ends lost 7 bases at V and 12 bases at J; junction bases unmatched: 12. CDR3 loop: CASNQPRQGGPLHF. CDR3 nucleotide sequence: TGCGCCAGCAATCAGCCGAGACAGGGAGGACCCCTCCACTTT.

This clone appeared a few times. The chain employs TRBV10-3 and TRBJ1-2; 10 nucleotides line up with TRBD1. CDR1 ENHRY and CDR2 SYGVKD come from the germline V gene. Germline trimming cut 6 bases from V and 4 bases from J; bases unmatched to any gene: 14. The CDR3 consists of 17 residues. Written as DNA, the CDR3 is TGTGCCATCAGCGACACCGGGACAGGGGCCGGTGTCTATGGCTACACCTTC. Protein product: CAISDTGTGAGVYGYTF.